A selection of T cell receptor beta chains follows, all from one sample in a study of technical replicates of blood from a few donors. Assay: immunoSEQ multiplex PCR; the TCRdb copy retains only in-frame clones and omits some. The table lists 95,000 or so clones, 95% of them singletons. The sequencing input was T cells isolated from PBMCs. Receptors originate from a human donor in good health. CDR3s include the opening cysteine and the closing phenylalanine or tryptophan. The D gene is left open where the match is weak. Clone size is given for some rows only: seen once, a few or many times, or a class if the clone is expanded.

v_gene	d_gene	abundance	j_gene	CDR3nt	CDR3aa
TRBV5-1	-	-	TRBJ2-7	TGCGCCAGCAGCTTCGGTGGGCGCGTTATCGAGCAGTACTTC	CASSFGGRVIEQYF
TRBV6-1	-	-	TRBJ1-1	TGTGCCAGCAGTGATCAGGAGGGGTTCGGCACTGAAGCTTTCTTT	CASSDQEGFGTEAFF
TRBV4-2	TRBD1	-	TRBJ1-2	TGTGCCAGCAGCTACGACAGGGCGGATACGGGTGGCTACACCTTC	CASSYDRADTGGYTF
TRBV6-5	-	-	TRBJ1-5	TGTGCCAGCAGTTACGGGGGCAACAATCAGCCCCAGCATTTT	CASSYGGNNQPQHF
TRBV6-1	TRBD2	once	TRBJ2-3	TGTGCCAGCAGTGAACTAGCGGGATCCCGCACAGATACGCAGTATTTT	CASSELAGSRTDTQYF
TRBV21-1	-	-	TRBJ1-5	TGTGCCAGCAGCCCCAGGCGTCCCGGGGGGAGTCAGCCCCAGCATTTT	CASSPRRPGGSQPQHF
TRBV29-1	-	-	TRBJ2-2	TGCAGCGTTGAAGATGGCGGCCCGAACACCGGGGAGCTGTTTTTT	CSVEDGGPNTGELFF
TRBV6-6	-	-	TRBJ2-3	TGTGCCAGCAGTGTGACTTCTAGCACAGATACGCAGTATTTT	CASSVTSSTDTQYF
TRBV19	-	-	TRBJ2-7	TGTGCCAGTAGTGACGGACTGGGCTCCTACGAGCAGTACTTC	CASSDGLGSYEQYF
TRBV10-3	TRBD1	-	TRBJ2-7	TGTGCCGCCAACAGGGGAAACTACGAGCAGTACTTC	CAANRGNYEQYF
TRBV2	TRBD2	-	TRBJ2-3	TGTGCCAGCAGTGACACTCCGGGACTAGCGGGAGGGAGCACAGATACGCAGTATTTT	CASSDTPGLAGGSTDTQYF
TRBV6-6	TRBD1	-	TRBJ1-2	TGTGCCAGCAGAAAACCGGACAGGGGAAGTGGCTACACCTTC	CASRKPDRGSGYTF
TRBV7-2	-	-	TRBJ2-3	TGTGCCAGCAGCACAAGGACGGGATTCACAGATACGCAGTATTTT	CASSTRTGFTDTQYF
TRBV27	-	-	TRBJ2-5	TGTGCCAGCAGCTCGGGATCTAGAGGACCGAGGGAGACCCAGTACTTC	CASSSGSRGPRETQYF
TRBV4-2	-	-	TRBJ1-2	TGTGCCAGCAGCCAATCGACAGGAGAGTACTATGGCTACACCTTC	CASSQSTGEYYGYTF
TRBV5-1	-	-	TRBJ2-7	TGCGCCAGCAGGAGTCTAGGGGGGGACTTCGACGAGCAGTACTTC	CASRSLGGDFDEQYF
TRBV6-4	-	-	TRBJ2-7	TGTGCCAGCAGTATAATATCCCGGGATTTATATGTGCAGTACTTC	CASSIISRDLYVQYF
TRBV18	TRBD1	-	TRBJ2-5	TGTGCCAGCTCGCCGAAAACAGGGGAGGAGACCCAGTACTTC	CASSPKTGEETQYF
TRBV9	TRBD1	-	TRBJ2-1	TGTGCCAGCAGCGCCCAGGGGGTTGAGCAGTTCTTC	CASSAQGVEQFF
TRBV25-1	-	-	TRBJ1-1	TGTGCCAGCAGTGAAAACCAGGGATGGGACACTGAAGCTTTCTTT	CASSENQGWDTEAFF
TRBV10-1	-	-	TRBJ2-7	TGCGCCAGCAGTGAGTTGGGGACTCCTGACGAGCAGTACTTC	CASSELGTPDEQYF
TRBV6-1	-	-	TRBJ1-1	TGTGCCAGCACCGAGATGAGGGTAGGAGAAGCTTTCTTT	CASTEMRVGEAFF
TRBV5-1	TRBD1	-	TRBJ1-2	TGCGCCAGCAGCCTACAGACAGGGTCCAACTATGGCTACACCTTC	CASSLQTGSNYGYTF
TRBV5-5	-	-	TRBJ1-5	TGTGCCAGCAGCTTGGCCGGGGGGAATCAGCCCCAGCATTTT	CASSLAGGNQPQHF
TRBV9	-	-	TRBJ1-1	TGTGCCAGCAGCCCGGAACAGGGATTCAACACTGAAGCTTTCTTT	CASSPEQGFNTEAFF
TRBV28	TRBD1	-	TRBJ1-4	TGTGCCAGCAGTCGGGACAGCCTCAATGAAAAACTGTTTTTT	CASSRDSLNEKLFF
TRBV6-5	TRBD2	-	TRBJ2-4	TGTGCCAGCAGTTACGCAGTCAGCGGGAGGAGGAACATTCAGTACTTC	CASSYAVSGRRNIQYF
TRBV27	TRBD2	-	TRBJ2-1	TGTGCCAGCAGTTTCCTGGGACTAAACAATGAGCAGTTCTTC	CASSFLGLNNEQFF
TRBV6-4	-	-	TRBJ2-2	TGTGCCAGCAGTGACAGATTCGGCAGGGCTAACACCGGGGAGCTGTTTTTT	CASSDRFGRANTGELFF
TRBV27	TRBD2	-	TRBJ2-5	TGTGCCAGCACAAGACTAGCGGGACTTGGGAAGACCCAGTACTTC	CASTRLAGLGKTQYF
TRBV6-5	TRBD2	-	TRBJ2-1	TGTGCCAGCAGTTACGGCGGGAGGGCCTACAATGAGCAGTTCTTC	CASSYGGRAYNEQFF